Listed here are 10 T cell receptor beta chains from one sample, sequenced in a study of T cell repertoires in cytomegalovirus infection (dated by TCRdb to the late 2010s). The instrument was an Illumina HiSeq 1500. TCRdb ran its own pipeline on the public reads, namely fastp trimming at Q25 and MiXCR clone calling, and kept in-frame beta chains. CDR3 protein duplicates are merged, each entry listing the most common genes and DNA. The sample table shows 650,000 to 850,000 distinct CDR3 sequences, and roughly 28% are seen once. The leading ten clones occupy under 15% of the sample. These receptors' antigens are unknown. The treatment or condition label, as the study defines it: in vitro stimulation with specific CMV peptide epitopes to enrich CMV-specific T cells. The material sequenced was cultured CD8+ T cells from PBMCs, taken from culture after CMV antigen stimulation. All receptors derive from a human donor in good health (CMV status not recorded). Some clones in this sample may be carry-over from other donors' samples.

This rearrangement joins TRBV6-5 to TRBJ1-1; possibly TRBD1 for D (5 bases). CDR3 length: 16 residues. Germline V lookup: CDR1 MNHEY, CDR2 SVGAGI. V gave up 2 bases and J gave up 0 bases, with 13 bases separating them. CDR3 residues: CASSYTRGTMNTEAFF. CDR3 coding DNA: TGTGCCAGCAGTTACACGAGGGGAACCATGAACACTGAAGCTTTCTTT.

This clonotype was found a few times. The rearrangement joins TRBV6-5 to TRBJ1-1; D remains unclear. CDR1 and CDR2 (germline): MNHEY, SVGAGI. V was clipped by 0 bases and J by 5 bases, with 13 bases between them. The CDR3 length is 15 residues. The CDR3 spells CASSYSRLSGTEAFF. CDR3 nucleotide sequence: TGTGCCAGCAGTTACTCAAGGCTATCTGGTACTGAAGCTTTCTTT.

This clonotype was picked up a small number of times. The genes are TRBV7-6 and TRBJ2-7, with D unresolved. Germline assignment: CDR1 SGHVS and CDR2 FNYEAQ. The CDR3 has 12 amino acids. The V gene lost 3 bases and the J gene lost 1 base, with 4 bases spanning the gap. This chain's CDR3 is CASSFESYEQYV. The CDR3 bases are TGTGCCAGCAGCTTTGAGTCCTACGAGCAGTACGTC.

This clonotype was detected only a few times. The chain is built from TRBV11-2 and TRBJ2-5, with TRBD2 identical over 14 bases. From germline, CDR1 is SGHAT and CDR2 FQNNGV. CDR3 size: 18 residues. The J segment lost 0 bases and the V segment lost 5 bases, leaving 8 bases of the junction unmatched. CDR3: CASSPGLAGGGYQETQYF. The CDR3 DNA is TGTGCCAGCAGCCCTGGACTAGCGGGGGGCGGCTACCAAGAGACCCAGTACTTC.

The table lists this clonotype with a few counts. The CDR3 bases are TGTGCCAGCAGCGTGGGGACAGGCTACGAGCAGTACTTC. It encodes CASSVGTGYEQYF. The chain joins TRBV5-6 to TRBJ2-7, with 8 bases fitting TRBD1. Trimming at V came to 4 bases and at J to 3 bases, leaving 3 bases not matched to a gene. This CDR3 comprises 13 residues. Germline CDR1 is SGHDT and CDR2 is YYEEEE.

The chain couples TRBV7-6 to TRBJ2-5; maybe TRBD1 (6 bases). This CDR3 spans 20 amino acids. CDR1 and CDR2 (germline): SGHVS, FNYEAQ. Trimming left V 4 bases short and J 2 bases short, with 29 bases between. The CDR3 nucleotides are TGTGCCAGCAGCTCCCTCCCAGGAGTATTTGGCAGGGGCGAACAAGAGACCCAGTACTTC. Translating gives CASSSLPGVFGRGEQETQYF.

V usage is TRBV19 and J usage is TRBJ1-5, with D unresolved. V shed 2 bases and J shed 7 bases, with 6 bases lying between them. The CDR3 is 12 residues long. Germline assignment: CDR1 LNHDA and CDR2 SQIVND (reference sequence). CDR3 in DNA: TGTGCCAGTAGTATATGGGGACAGCCCCAGCATTTT. This codes for CASSIWGQPQHF.

This chain connects TRBV10-3 to TRBJ1-1, with 7 nucleotides matching TRBD1. Germline V gives CDR1 ENHRY, CDR2 SYGVKD. This CDR3 has 12 amino acids. Germline trimming cut 6 bases from V and 6 bases from J; bases unmatched to any gene: 4. The chain's CDR3 is CAIRATGPEAFF. As DNA, the CDR3 is TGTGCCATCAGGGCGACAGGGCCTGAAGCTTTCTTT.

V gene TRBV12-3 or TRBV12-4 combines with J gene TRBJ1-1, with TRBD1 matching over 10 bases. This CDR3 has 14 amino acids. V trimming: 6 bases; J trimming: 11 bases; junction bases outside the gene matches: 12. The CDR3 loop reads CASRRGTGALWAFF. CDR3 in DNA: TGTGCCAGCAGACGCGGGACAGGGGCTTTGTGGGCTTTCTTT.

J is TRBJ2-3 and V is TRBV4-1; 7 bases are shared with TRBD1. The V and J ends lost 5 bases and 0 bases, in that order; junction bases with no gene match: 5. Germline V gene data show CDR1 as MGHRA and CDR2 as YSYEKL. The CDR3 length is 15 residues. The CDR3 here is CASSDTGASTDTQYF. Written as DNA, the CDR3 is TGCGCCAGCAGCGACACAGGGGCTAGCACAGATACGCAGTATTTT.